In its sample, the clone carrying this T cell receptor (beta chain) was seen many times. Germline loops: CDR1 MGHRA, CDR2 YSYEKL. V trimming: 3 bases; J trimming: 1 base; junction bases outside the gene matches: 3. The CDR3 loop spans 15 amino acids. This sample stems from a study of human T cells and chemical hapten exposure. The time point was: pre-sensitization, week 0. Treatment in this sample: therapeutic diphenylcyclopropenone sensitization with weekly scalp DPC. Patients had alopecia, were aged 18 to 70, and were not pregnant. Single cDNA molecules in the library carried unique molecular identifiers attached during preparation. Source study methods: Sample-level TCR yields exhibited a median of around 90,000, with a range of about 20,000 to 690,600. TCRdb passed the RACE reads through MiXCR, listing each CDR3 protein once. The V and J calls here are based on TCRdb, not the publication. The data hold more than 250,000 distinct CDR3 sequences, with around 7.7% observed a single time.

The material was whole blood, obtained in connection with sensitization to the hapten diphenylcyclopropenone (DPC). The receptor was isolated from a man between 18 and 29 years old with alopecia areata. Some clones in this sample may be carry-over from other donors' samples. This chain connects TRBV4-1 to TRBJ1-1, with 9 bases identical to TRBD1. In DNA form, the CDR3 reads TGCGCCAGCAGCCAGGGGACAGGGAAGAACACTGAAGCTTTCTTT. This gives the protein CASSQGTGKNTEAFF.